A single sample gave rise to the 12 T cell receptor beta chains below, sequenced in a study of identical twins. TCRdb re-derived calls from the 5' RACE reads in MiXCR, one entry per CDR3 protein. The data contain about 660,000 distinct CDR3 sequences, about 9.4% of them singletons. The sample was also reused in another study, on yellow fever vaccine responses in identical twins.

The material sequenced was PBMCs. Receptors were obtained from a woman aged 18-30 years in good health.

This clonotype appeared many times. This chain links TRBV7-9 with TRBJ2-2; D gene ambiguous. Germline-derived CDR1 and CDR2 are SEHNR and FQNEAQ (reference sequence). V was pared by 5 bases and J by 1 base, with 14 bases between. This CDR3 contains 16 residues. CDR3 sequence: CASSNLPSVNTGELFF. The CDR3 nucleotides read TGTGCCAGCAGCAACCTGCCCAGTGTGAACACCGGGGAGCTGTTTTTT.

This clonotype was counted a few times. The chain is built from TRBV5-6 and TRBJ2-7; a possible D gene is TRBD2 (7 bases). The CDR3 length is 17 residues. Germline V CDR1 and CDR2: SGHDT, YYEEEE. The germline V and J ends were trimmed by 0 bases and 2 bases, with 18 bases remaining between them. The CDR3 here is CASSLGVGGGLTYEQYF. CDR3 coding DNA: TGTGCCAGCAGCTTGGGGGTAGGCGGGGGCCTTACCTACGAGCAGTACTTC.

A single count supports this clonotype. The rearrangement links TRBV27 to TRBJ2-3; 10 positions agree with TRBD1. This CDR3 is built from 15 residues. Germline-derived CDR1 and CDR2 are MNHEY and SMNVEV (reference sequence). With V trimmed by 5 bases and J by 4 bases, 6 bases remained unmatched. The CDR3 loop reads CASSRDRGGADTQYF. CDR3 nucleotides: TGTGCCAGCAGTCGGGACAGGGGAGGCGCAGATACGCAGTATTTT.

This clonotype was recorded at least ten times. The rearrangement uses TRBV7-2 and TRBJ1-2; D is ambiguous. The ends were cut back, 1 base at V and 6 bases at J, with 9 bases in the middle. The CDR3 runs 13 residues. The germline V gene encodes CDR1 SGHTA and CDR2 FQGNSA. This chain's CDR3 is CASSLVHGNGYTF. The CDR3 DNA reads as TGTGCCAGCAGCTTAGTACACGGAAATGGCTACACCTTC. The variable domain in full, completed from reference TRBV7-2 and TRBJ1-2, reads GAGVSQSPSNKVTEKGKDVELRCDPISGHTALYWYRQSLGQGLEFLIYFQGNSAPDKSGLPSDRFSAERTGGSVSTLTIQRTQQEDSAVYLCASSLVHGNGYTFGSGTRLTVV.

This clonotype was observed a handful of times. The V gene is TRBV4-2, the J gene TRBJ1-2, with D uncertain. Trimming took off 1 base at V and 7 bases at J, with 7 bases between the two ends. The CDR3 contains 12 residues. Germline lookup yields CDR1 LGHNA and CDR2 YNFKEQ. The CDR3 region is CASSQAGGGYTF. DNA of the CDR3: TGTGCCAGCAGCCAAGCGGGCGGTGGCTACACCTTC.

Notes on this clonotype: This sequence may be a read error, since a much larger clone differs from it by one base. This chain uses TRBV3-1 with TRBJ2-1; D uncertain. The V gene's germline CDR1 is LGHDT and CDR2 YNNKEL (reference sequence). V was trimmed by 1 base and J by 10 bases, leaving 5 bases between them. This CDR3 has 11 residues. The CDR3 region has the DNA TGTGCCAGCAGCCAAGGGACGGAGCAGTTCTTC. Encoded protein: CASSQGTEQFF.

V is TRBV5-5 and J is TRBJ2-5; D could derive from TRBD1 or TRBD2 (5 bases each). The CDR3 contains 15 residues. The germline V and J ends were trimmed by 2 bases and 5 bases, with 16 bases remaining between them. Germline V CDR1 and CDR2: SGHKS, YYEKEE (reference sequence). Written as DNA, the CDR3 is TGTGCCAGCAGCTTTGAGGGGTCGGCTGGGGAGACCCAGTACTTC. Protein: CASSFEGSAGETQYF.

This clonotype was observed a handful of times. The CDR3 nucleotides read TGTGCCAGCAGTTTAAGATCCCTGACAGGGCCCGAGCAGTACTTC. This encodes CASSLRSLTGPEQYF. The chain combines TRBV28 with TRBJ2-7, with 7 bases identical to TRBD1. V lost 2 bases and J lost 6; bases outside the gene matches: 10. The length of the CDR3 is 15 residues. Germline CDR1 MDHEN, CDR2 SYDVKM.

This clonotype has only a few counts. This chain connects TRBV6-5 to TRBJ2-1, with a possible D match to TRBD1 (7 bases). Trimming cost V 4 bases and J 2 bases, with 15 bases left between them. The germline gives CDR1 MNHEY, CDR2 SVGAGI. The CDR3 consists of 16 residues. The CDR3 sequence is CASSSPSRGAYNEQFF. CDR3 DNA: TGTGCCAGCAGTTCCCCAAGCAGGGGGGCCTACAATGAGCAGTTCTTC.

The gene calls are TRBV28 and TRBJ2-7; D not resolved. From germline, CDR1 is MDHEN and CDR2 SYDVKM. Trimming took 3 bases from V and 3 from J, leaving 12 bases between them. The CDR3 is 14 amino acids. The CDR3 sequence is CASSFAWGFYEQYF. CDR3 nucleotides: TGTGCCAGCAGTTTTGCTTGGGGATTCTACGAGCAGTACTTC.

This clonotype was recorded a few times. The V and J genes are TRBV3-1 and TRBJ1-5; D not certain. The CDR3 has 15 residues. The V end lost 1 base, the J end lost 0 bases, and 7 bases lay between the germline ends. In germline, CDR1 is LGHDT, CDR2 YNNKEL (reference sequence). The CDR3 here is CASSQVLDSNQPQHF. CDR3 DNA: TGTGCCAGCAGCCAAGTGTTGGATAGCAATCAGCCCCAGCATTTT.

This clonotype was seen repeatedly, ten times or more. The chain has TRBV29-1 and TRBJ2-3; no firm D call. V lost 8 bases to trimming and J lost 2 bases, with 14 bases between them. The germline gives CDR1 SQVTM, CDR2 ANQGSEA. There are 13 residues in the CDR3. In nucleotides, the CDR3 is TGCAGCACACCCCTTGGCTACACAGATACGCAGTATTTT. Translation: CSTPLGYTDTQYF.